This T cell receptor beta chain was retrieved from a study of cytomegalovirus exposure and HLA in healthy donors. Broader study findings: Most TCR sequences showed up rarely, but some public TCRs showed up in many donors. V- and J-gene trimming of TCR beta was linked (in a later analysis) to a missense DCLRE1C variant. CMV serostatus was the only recorded immune exposure for donors. An Asian-associated ancestry cluster reportedly showed fewer N-insertions than the approximately 660-donor mean in a later analysis.

Trimming removed 5 bases from V and 1 base from J; junction bases left unmatched: 5. Germline V lookup: CDR1 MNHEY, CDR2 SVGAGI. This CDR3 spans 15 amino acids. Regarding this clone: The antigen is unknown.

Use of 60 Vbeta and 13 Jbeta primers characterized the PCR. This table comes from immunoSEQ multiplex PCR, and its TCRdb copy is limited to in-frame clones, with some not included. The repertoire holds about 160,000 clones, about 75% seen once, with around 2.6% in the top ten. The source material was PBMCs. The chain is built from TRBV6-5 and TRBJ2-4, with 7 bases fitting TRBD2. This sequence was found in a female donor in good health and CMV-seronegative. For the CDR3, the DNA is TGTGCCAGCAGTCGAGCGGGACTGGCCAAAAACATTCAGTACTTC. This sequence encodes CASSRAGLAKNIQYF.